This T cell receptor beta chain was found in a study of cytomegalovirus exposure and HLA in healthy donors (dated by TCRdb to between 2016 and 2019). Looking at the study overall: According to a later analysis, one platform produced both the roughly 110 validation repertoires and the approximately 600 repertoires of the first cohort. The study combined high-throughput TCR immunosequencing, statistical association of individual TCRs with disease status, and machine learning to predict cytomegalovirus infection status. Along with the approximately 600-subject first cohort, a separate validation cohort of over a hundred different subjects was used. The study aimed to test whether signatures of past pathogen exposure could be identified by cataloging public T cell receptors.

The donors belonged to the validation cohort of about 130 subjects, which was separate from the approximately 680-subject first cohort. For CDR1 and CDR2, the germline V gene (reference sequence) lists MNHEY and SMNVEV. The CDR3 runs 14 residues from the cysteine to the phenylalanine. Only the CDR3 DNA stays, 42 bases, in frame from base 1. V is reduced by 3 bases and J by 4 bases, leaving a spacing of 13 bases between them. Comments on this clone: It lacks a known antigen. Within one base of it there is no much larger clone, and no base qualities were kept.

Library creation used the immunoSEQ multiplex PCR assay. The authors processed their data as follows. A statistical classification framework was built to diagnose cytomegalovirus status from the catalog of TCR beta chain sequences. This is the immuneACCESS table as TCRdb keeps it, with only in-frame sequences that have V and J called. A part of the clones is gone; compared with another copy, unresolved V genes explain less than half, and the rest is unexplained. V and J calls plus clone size are reproduced from that table; the DNA served to infer D and trimming. The sample contains about 88,000 clones, roughly 84% of them found a single time. The ten biggest clones cover about 12% of the sample. On the study overall, not on this receptor specifically: In the study, approximately 150 TCR beta chains were listed as associated with cytomegalovirus. Of the cluster scores, roughly 95% were above 0 in a later analysis, which found that TCRs clustered in the first cohort also tended to co-occur in the 95 to 150 validation repertoires. Across donors, most TCR sequences were observed very rarely, whereas some public TCRs were present in many individuals. It was suggested by the authors that the approach could potentially be generalized to other disease states and immunological phenotypes. A later analysis lacked HLA typing for the validation cohort, so it scored co-occurrence in that cohort across all 110 or so repertoires. The classifier was reported to diagnose cytomegalovirus status with high specificity and sensitivity in both the original cohort and the validation cohort. A few of the identified cytomegalovirus-associated TCR beta chains were confirmed in vitro to be specific for cytomegalovirus antigens.

The sample was PBMCs. The sequence links TRBV27 to TRBJ2-7; TRBD1 is a possible D gene, resting on 6 matching bases. The receptor was isolated from a woman younger than 35 in good health and CMV-seropositive. Here the CDR3 is given as CASSLVRGKYEQYF. The bases are TGTGCCAGCAGTTTGGTCAGGGGAAAGTACGAGCAGTACTTC.